These 5 T cell receptor beta chains were sequenced from one sample in a study of T cells after yellow fever vaccination. TCRdb ran MiXCR on the 5' RACE reads and lists one entry per CDR3 protein. Of 350,000 to 550,000 distinct CDR3 sequences detected, approximately 19% appear once; the ten largest clones hold 15% to 20%. The sample was PBMCs, taken before the yellow fever booster vaccination. Receptors were obtained from a man between 18 and 35 years old who received the YFV17D yellow fever vaccine.

The table lists this clonotype with a few counts. V is TRBV6-5 and J is TRBJ2-7; 9 bases map to TRBD1. The CDR3 is made up of 14 amino acids. Per germline, CDR1 MNHEY and CDR2 SVGAGI. J lost 2 bases, V lost 6 bases, and 5 bases had no gene match. The CDR3 protein is CASRAGQGPYEQYF. The CDR3 region has the DNA TGTGCCAGCAGGGCGGGACAGGGTCCCTACGAGCAGTACTTC.

There are many counts of this clonotype. The V gene is TRBV5-6, the J gene TRBJ2-5; D unclear. Trimming took off 0 bases at V and 4 bases at J, with 7 bases between the two ends. CDR1 and CDR2 (germline): SGHDT, YYEEEE. The CDR3 extends over 13 amino acids. For the CDR3, the DNA is TGTGCCAGCAGCTTGGCCTGGGGAGAGACCCAGTACTTC. As protein: CASSLAWGETQYF.

The CDR3 coding sequence is TGTGCCAGCAGCGCCCCAGCGCGGACAGCCTATGGCTACACCTTC. The encoded protein is CASSAPARTAYGYTF. The chain couples TRBV7-9 to TRBJ1-2; the D gene is possibly TRBD1 (6 bases). The CDR3 consists of 15 residues. V lost 5 bases, J lost 4 bases, and 17 bases lay in between. Germline CDR1 is SEHNR and CDR2 is FQNEAQ (reference sequence).

The V call is TRBV20-1, the J call TRBJ2-7, with unresolved D. The V end lost 5 bases, the J end lost 4 bases, and 9 bases lay between the germline ends. Per the germline V gene, CDR1 is DFQATT and CDR2 is SNEGSKA (reference sequence). This CDR3 has 11 amino acids. The CDR3: CSAAPEYEQYF. CDR3 DNA: TGCAGTGCTGCCCCAGAGTACGAGCAGTACTTC.

There are a few counts of this clonotype. This sequence joins TRBV21-1 and TRBJ2-2; the D call TRBD1 from the table was never checked on the DNA. TRBV21-1 is a pseudogene. CDR3 size: 15 residues. The CDR3 here is CARADRGFCSGELFF. DNA for the CDR3: TGTGCCAGGGCGGACAGGGGGTTTTGTAGCGGGGAGCTGTTTTTT.